This T cell receptor beta chain was found in a study of cytomegalovirus exposure and HLA in healthy donors. The study, taken as a whole, reports: Earlier analysis yielded a pattern in which most TCR beta V segments were productive about 87% or about 30% of the time. Another analysis was done later, and it associated fewer than 20,000 TCR beta sequences with HLA alleles at 0.05 false discovery rate. One variant, a missense change in DCLRE1C, was linked in a later analysis to TCR beta V- and J-gene trimming.

As for this clone: No antigen is known for it.

In the PCR, 60 Vbeta and 13 Jbeta primers were used. Libraries were prepared by immunoSEQ multiplex PCR; TCRdb keeps only in-frame clonotypes and omits some of them. The top ten hold under 2% of the sample, which has 150,000 to 200,000 clones, 77% seen once. V lost 4 bases to trimming and J lost 10 bases; unmatched junction nucleotides: 7. The germline gives CDR1 SGHDT, CDR2 YYEEEE. The CDR3 loop spans 13 amino acids. This TCR came from a woman aged 25-40 years in good health and CMV-seronegative. This rearrangement joins TRBV5-6 to TRBJ2-1; 8 bases align to TRBD1. The sample comprised PBMCs. The CDR3 region is CASSKTTGGEQFF. The CDR3 DNA sequence: TGTGCCAGCAGCAAGACTACAGGGGGAGAGCAGTTCTTC.